The following is a TCR beta chain sequence with its context. Reverse transcription of roughly 0.5 to 1 ug RNA was carried out with random hexamers. TCR beta CDR3 was amplified by immunoSEQ covering 54 Vbeta and 13 Jbeta. TCRdb re-called the immunoSEQ multiplex PCR reads through MiXCR, storing one row per CDR3 protein. The sample shows some 400,000 distinct CDR3 sequences, 75% to 90% of them seen only once. The V segment lost 5 bases and the J segment 4 bases; nucleotides outside the gene matches: 7. The CDR3 consists of 14 residues. The sample originates from a study of CD8 T cells in Susac syndrome. J is TRBJ1-2 and V is TRBV12-3 or TRBV12-4; 7 nucleotides agree with TRBD1. Sequencing used CD8+ T cells from PBMCs. The source is a human donor with multiple sclerosis. The CDR3 DNA follows: TGTGCCAGCAGTCCAACAGGGGCTCTCTATGGCTACACCTTC. Protein: CASSPTGALYGYTF.